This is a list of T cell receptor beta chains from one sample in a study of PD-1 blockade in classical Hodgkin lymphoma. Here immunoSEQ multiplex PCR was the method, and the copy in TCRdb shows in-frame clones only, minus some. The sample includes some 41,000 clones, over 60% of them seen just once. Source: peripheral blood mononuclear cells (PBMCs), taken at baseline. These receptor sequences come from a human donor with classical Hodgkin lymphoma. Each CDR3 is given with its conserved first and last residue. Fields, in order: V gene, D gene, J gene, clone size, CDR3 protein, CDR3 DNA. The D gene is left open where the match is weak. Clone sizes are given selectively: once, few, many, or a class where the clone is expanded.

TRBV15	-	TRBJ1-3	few	CATSRNRELGNTIYF	TGTGCCACCAGCAGGAATCGCGAGCTCGGAAACACCATATATTTT
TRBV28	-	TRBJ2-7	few	CASSLVAGTEQYF	TGTGCCAGCAGTTTGGTAGCTGGGACCGAGCAGTACTTC
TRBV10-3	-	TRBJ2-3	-	CAISEAVREDTQYF	TGTGCCATCAGTGAGGCCGTCAGAGAAGATACGCAGTATTTT
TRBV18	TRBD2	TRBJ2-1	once	CASSPRTSGATYNEQFF	TGTGCCAGCTCACCACGGACTAGCGGGGCCACCTACAATGAGCAGTTCTTC
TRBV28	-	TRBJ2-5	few	CASSRQEQETQYF	TGTGCCAGCAGTAGACAGGAACAAGAGACCCAGTACTTC
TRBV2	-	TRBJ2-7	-	CASSELRRGSSNEQYF	TGTGCCAGCAGTGAATTGAGGAGGGGGAGTAGCAACGAGCAGTACTTC
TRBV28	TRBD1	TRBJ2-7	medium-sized	CASSLGSGGPNTYEQYF	TGTGCCAGCAGTTTAGGGTCAGGGGGCCCAAACACCTACGAGCAGTACTTC
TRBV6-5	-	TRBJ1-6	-	CASSLGFYNSPLHF	TGTGCCAGCAGTTTAGGATTCTATAATTCACCCCTCCACTTT
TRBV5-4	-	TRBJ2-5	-	CASSDQETQYF	TGTGCCAGCAGCGACCAAGAGACCCAGTACTTC
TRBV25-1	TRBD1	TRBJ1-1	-	CASSDPGTGNTEAFF	TGTGCCAGCAGTGACCCGGGGACAGGGAACACTGAAGCTTTCTTT
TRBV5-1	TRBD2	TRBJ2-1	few	CASSSGGLAGNEQFF	TGCGCCAGCAGCTCCGGCGGACTAGCGGGGAATGAGCAGTTCTTC
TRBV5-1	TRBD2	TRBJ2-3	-	CASSLGVAGGTDTQYF	TGCGCCAGCAGCCTCGGGGTAGCGGGGGGCACAGATACGCAGTATTTT
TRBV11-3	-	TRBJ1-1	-	CASSLLQATEAFF	TGTGCCAGCAGCTTATTGCAGGCCACTGAAGCTTTCTTT
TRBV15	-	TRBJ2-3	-	CATSREAGLSSTDTQYF	TGTGCCACCAGCAGAGAGGCGGGATTATCTAGCACAGATACGCAGTATTTT
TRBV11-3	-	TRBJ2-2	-	CASSSLGSWENTGELFF	TGTGCCAGCAGCTCCCTGGGTAGTTGGGAGAACACCGGGGAGCTGTTTTTT
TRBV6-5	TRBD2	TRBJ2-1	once	CASSSGLAALLVEQFF	TGTGCCAGCAGTTCGGGACTAGCGGCCCTTTTGGTTGAGCAGTTCTTC
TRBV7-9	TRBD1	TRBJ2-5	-	CASSLRGQGAPQETQYF	TGTGCCAGCAGCTTACGGGGACAGGGTGCCCCCCAAGAGACCCAGTACTTC
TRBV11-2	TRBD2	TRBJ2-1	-	CASSLGTSGNEQFF	TGTGCCAGCAGCTTAGGCACTAGCGGCAATGAGCAGTTCTTC
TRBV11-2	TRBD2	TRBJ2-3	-	CASSSVAGGADTQYF	TGTGCCAGCAGCTCCGTAGCGGGAGGGGCAGATACGCAGTATTTT
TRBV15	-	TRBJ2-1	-	CATSREGTRSRFF	TGTGCCACCAGCAGAGAGGGGACACGAAGTCGGTTCTTC
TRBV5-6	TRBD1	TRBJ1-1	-	CASSLAGGLNTEAFF	TGTGCCAGCAGCTTAGCAGGGGGCTTGAACACTGAAGCTTTCTTT
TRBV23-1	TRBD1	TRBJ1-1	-	CASSQSGRGQTEAFF	TGCGCCAGCAGTCAATCCGGTCGGGGACAGACAGAAGCTTTCTTT
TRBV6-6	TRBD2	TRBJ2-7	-	CASSYAGLAGGEQYF	TGTGCCAGCAGTTACGCAGGACTAGCGGGGGGCGAGCAGTACTTC
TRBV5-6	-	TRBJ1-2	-	CASTLWVNYGYTF	TGTGCCAGCACACTATGGGTTAACTATGGCTACACCTTC
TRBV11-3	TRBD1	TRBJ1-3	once	CASSSPGQDGNTIYF	TGTGCCAGCAGCTCCCCGGGACAGGATGGAAACACCATATATTTT
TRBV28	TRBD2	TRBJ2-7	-	CASSLYVGGSPYEQYF	TGTGCCAGCAGTTTATATGTGGGAGGGAGTCCCTACGAGCAGTACTTC
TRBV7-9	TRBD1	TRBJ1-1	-	CAIKIRGQDTEAFF	TGTGCCATCAAAATCAGGGGGCAGGACACTGAAGCTTTCTTT
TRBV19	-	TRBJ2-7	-	CASSMYREYEQYF	TGTGCCAGTAGTATGTACAGGGAATACGAGCAGTACTTC
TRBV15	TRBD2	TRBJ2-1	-	CATSRRTSGSWNEQFF	TGTGCCACCAGTCGGAGGACTAGCGGGTCTTGGAATGAGCAGTTCTTC
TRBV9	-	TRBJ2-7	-	CASGSESGRYEQYF	TGTGCCAGCGGTTCCGAGTCGGGGCGCTACGAGCAGTACTTC
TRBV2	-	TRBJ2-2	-	CATAEGGTGELFF	TGTGCCACGGCGGAGGGAGGCACCGGGGAGCTGTTTTTT
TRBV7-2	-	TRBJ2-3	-	CASRKDLATSRTDTQYF	TGTGCCAGCAGGAAAGATCTAGCGACCAGCCGCACAGATACGCAGTATTTT